This paragraph covers one T cell receptor (beta chain) sequence. The antigen remains unidentified. This specimen belongs to a study of T cell responses to AZD1222 COVID-19 vaccine. Study-level findings and limits: It was only after the peak T cell response that any repertoires were sampled. Epitopes outside B.1.351 and B.1.1.7 mutated regions reportedly drew nearly half of spike TCRs. Mapped onto spike, vaccine-associated CD4 TCRs spanned it and were dominant at 160-218 and 743-854.

TCRdb keeps only in-frame clones here, not all; method: immunoSEQ multiplex PCR. Altogether some 150,000 clones are present, roughly 88% being singletons, with the ten largest covering around 2.2%. Per germline, CDR1 SGHRS and CDR2 YFSETQ. Trimming left V 4 bases short and J 3 bases short, with 13 bases between. This CDR3 contains 15 residues. The chain is built from TRBV5-1 and TRBJ1-4, with D tentatively TRBD1 (6 bases). The material was peripheral blood, obtained on day 0 of AZD1222 vaccination. This clonotype was obtained from an adult in good health. CDR3 coding DNA: TGCGCCAGCAGCAAAAACAGGGCGGCTAATGAAAAACTGTTTTTT. Amino acids: CASSKNRAANEKLFF.